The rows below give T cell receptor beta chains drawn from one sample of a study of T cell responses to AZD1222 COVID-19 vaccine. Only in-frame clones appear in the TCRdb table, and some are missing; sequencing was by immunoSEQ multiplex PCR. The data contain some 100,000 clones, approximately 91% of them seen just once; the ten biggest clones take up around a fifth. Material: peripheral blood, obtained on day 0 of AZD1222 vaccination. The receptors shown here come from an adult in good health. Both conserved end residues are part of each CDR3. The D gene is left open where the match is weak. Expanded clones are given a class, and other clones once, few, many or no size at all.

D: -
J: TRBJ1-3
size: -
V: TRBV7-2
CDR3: CASSPTVGPLSGNTIYF
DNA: TGTGCCAGCAGCCCAACAGTTGGGCCCCTCTCTGGAAACACCATATATTTT

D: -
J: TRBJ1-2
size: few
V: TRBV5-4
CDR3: CASSLARGGYTF
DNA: TGTGCCAGCAGCTTGGCGAGGGGTGGCTACACCTTC

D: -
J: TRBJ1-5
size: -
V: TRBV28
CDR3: CASSLWASGNQPQHF
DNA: TGTGCCAGCAGTTTATGGGCCTCGGGCAATCAGCCCCAGCATTTT

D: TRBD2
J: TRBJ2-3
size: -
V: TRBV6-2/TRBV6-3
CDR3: CASSWTSGGGTDTQYF
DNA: TGTGCCAGCAGTTGGACTAGCGGGGGGGGCACAGATACGCAGTATTTT

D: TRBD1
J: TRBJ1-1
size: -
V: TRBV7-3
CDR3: CASSNRQGAQAFF
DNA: TGTGCCAGCAGCAATAGACAGGGGGCTCAAGCTTTCTTT

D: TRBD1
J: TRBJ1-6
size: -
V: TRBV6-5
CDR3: CASSLTDRGGSPLHF
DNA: TGTGCCAGCAGTTTAACAGACAGGGGCGGTTCACCCCTCCACTTT

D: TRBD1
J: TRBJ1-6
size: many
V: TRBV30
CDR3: CAWGTEAVGHSPLHF
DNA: TGTGCCTGGGGGACAGAGGCGGTTGGGCATTCACCCCTCCACTTT

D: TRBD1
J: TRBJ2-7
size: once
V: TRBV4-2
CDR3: CASSVTGVYEQYF
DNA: TGTGCCAGCAGCGTAACAGGGGTCTACGAGCAGTACTTC

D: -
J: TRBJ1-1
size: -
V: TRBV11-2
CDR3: CASSLILGGTEAFF
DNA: TGTGCCAGCAGCTTAATATTAGGGGGCACTGAAGCTTTCTTT

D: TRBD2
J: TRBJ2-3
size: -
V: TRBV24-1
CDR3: CATSDQTSGSTDTQYF
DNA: TGTGCCACCAGTGACCAAACTAGCGGGAGCACAGATACGCAGTATTTT

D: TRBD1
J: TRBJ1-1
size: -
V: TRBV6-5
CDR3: CASTRTGRDTEAFF
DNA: TGTGCCAGCACTAGGACAGGGCGGGACACTGAAGCTTTCTTT

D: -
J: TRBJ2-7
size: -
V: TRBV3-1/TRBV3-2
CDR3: CASSQGDILSSYEQYF
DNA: TGTGCCAGCAGCCAAGGGGACATCCTTAGCTCCTACGAGCAGTACTTC

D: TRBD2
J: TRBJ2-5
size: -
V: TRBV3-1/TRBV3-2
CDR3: CASSRTSGGAMLETQYF
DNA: TGTGCCAGCAGCCGGACTAGCGGGGGGGCGATGTTGGAGACCCAGTACTTC

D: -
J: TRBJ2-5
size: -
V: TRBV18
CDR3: CASSPPWKLETQYF
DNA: TGTGCCAGCTCACCACCGTGGAAATTAGAGACCCAGTACTTC

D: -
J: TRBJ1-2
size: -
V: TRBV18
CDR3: CASSPLGSTNYGYTF
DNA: TGTGCCAGCTCACCGCTCGGCAGCACTAACTATGGCTACACCTTC

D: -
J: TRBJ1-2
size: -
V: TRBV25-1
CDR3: CASSVFWGSGYTF
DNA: TGTGCCAGCAGTGTATTTTGGGGGTCTGGCTACACCTTC

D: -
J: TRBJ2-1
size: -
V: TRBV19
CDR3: CASSIGRRGNEQFF
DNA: TGTGCCAGTAGTATAGGGCGGAGGGGCAATGAGCAGTTCTTC

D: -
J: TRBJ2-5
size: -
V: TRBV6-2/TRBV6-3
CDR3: CASSPLVVRETQYF
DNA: TGTGCCAGCAGTCCCCTCGTTGTGCGAGAGACCCAGTACTTC

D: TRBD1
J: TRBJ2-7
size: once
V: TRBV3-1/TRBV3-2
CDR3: CASSQGQGGYEQYF
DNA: TGTGCCAGCAGCCAGGGACAGGGGGGATACGAGCAGTACTTC

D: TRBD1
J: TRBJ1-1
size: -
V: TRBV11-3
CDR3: CASGQGAETEAFF
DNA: TGTGCCAGCGGACAGGGGGCGGAAACTGAAGCTTTCTTT

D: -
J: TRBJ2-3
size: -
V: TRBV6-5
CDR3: CASSYWGTGDTQYF
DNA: TGTGCCAGCAGTTACTGGGGGACCGGGGATACGCAGTATTTT

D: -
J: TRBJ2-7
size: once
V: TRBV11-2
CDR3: CASSQGPGLAAEQYF
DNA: TGTGCCAGCAGCCAGGGGCCGGGCCTAGCGGCCGAGCAGTACTTC

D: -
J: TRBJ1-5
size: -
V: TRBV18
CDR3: CASSPGFDQPQHF
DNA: TGTGCCAGCTCACCAGGGTTTGATCAGCCCCAGCATTTT

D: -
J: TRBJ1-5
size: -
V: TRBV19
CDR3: CASGDSDYSNQPQHF
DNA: TGTGCCAGTGGAGACAGCGATTATAGCAATCAGCCCCAGCATTTT

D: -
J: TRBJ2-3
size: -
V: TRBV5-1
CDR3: CASSLVPPGRGTDTQYF
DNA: TGCGCCAGCAGCTTGGTCCCTCCGGGGAGAGGAACAGATACGCAGTATTTT

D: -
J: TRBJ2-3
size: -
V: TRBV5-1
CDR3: CASSLDRSTDTQYF
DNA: TGCGCCAGCAGCTTGGACAGGAGCACAGATACGCAGTATTTT

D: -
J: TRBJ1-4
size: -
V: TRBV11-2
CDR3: CASSSGPTNEKLFF
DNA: TGTGCCAGCAGCTCGGGTCCCACAAATGAAAAACTGTTTTTT

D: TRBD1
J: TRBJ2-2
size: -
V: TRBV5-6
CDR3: CASSLRQGGTGELFF
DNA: TGTGCCAGCAGCCTCCGACAGGGGGGAACCGGGGAGCTGTTTTTT

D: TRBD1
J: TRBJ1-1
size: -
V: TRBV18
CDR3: CASSGDRATEAFF
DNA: TGTGCCAGCTCAGGCGACAGGGCCACTGAAGCTTTCTTT

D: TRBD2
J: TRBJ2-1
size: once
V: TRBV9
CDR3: CASSVAGGVYNEQFF
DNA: TGTGCCAGCAGCGTAGCGGGGGGGGTCTACAATGAGCAGTTCTTC

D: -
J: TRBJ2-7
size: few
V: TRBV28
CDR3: CASGFTSSYEQYF
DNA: TGTGCCAGCGGCTTCACCAGCTCCTACGAGCAGTACTTC

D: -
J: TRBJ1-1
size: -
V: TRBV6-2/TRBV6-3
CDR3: CASSEQITEAFF
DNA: TGTGCCAGCAGCGAACAGATCACTGAAGCTTTCTTT

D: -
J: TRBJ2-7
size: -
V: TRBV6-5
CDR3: CASSQRPGWNEQYF
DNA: TGTGCCAGCAGCCAAAGACCGGGTTGGAACGAGCAGTACTTC

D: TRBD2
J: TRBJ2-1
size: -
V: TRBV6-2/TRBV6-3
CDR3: CASSPRTSSRSYNEQFF
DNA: TGTGCCAGCAGCCCCCGGACTAGCTCCCGCTCCTACAATGAGCAGTTCTTC

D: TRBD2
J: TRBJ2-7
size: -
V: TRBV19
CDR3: CASSTRTSGGYEQYF
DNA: TGTGCCAGTAGTACACGGACTAGCGGGGGCTACGAGCAGTACTTC

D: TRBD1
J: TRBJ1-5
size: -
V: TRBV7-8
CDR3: CASSSTGALGQPQHF
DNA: TGTGCCAGCAGCTCGACAGGGGCTTTAGGTCAGCCCCAGCATTTT

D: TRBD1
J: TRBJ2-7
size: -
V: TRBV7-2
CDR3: CASSLALGTGALEQYF
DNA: TGTGCCAGCAGCTTAGCGCTAGGGACAGGAGCTCTCGAGCAGTACTTC

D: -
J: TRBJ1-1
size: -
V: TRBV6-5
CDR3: CASSPTTGSEAFF
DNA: TGTGCCAGCAGTCCGACAACAGGGTCTGAAGCTTTCTTT

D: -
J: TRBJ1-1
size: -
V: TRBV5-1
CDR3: CASSWGGTEAFF
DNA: TGCGCCAGCTCTTGGGGTGGCACTGAAGCTTTCTTT

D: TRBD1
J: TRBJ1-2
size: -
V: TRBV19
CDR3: CASTADRAGGYTF
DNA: TGTGCCAGTACCGCGGACAGGGCGGGTGGCTACACCTTC

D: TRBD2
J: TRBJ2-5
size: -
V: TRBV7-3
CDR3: CASSPGLAGVETQYF
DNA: TGTGCCAGCAGCCCGGGACTAGCGGGGGTTGAGACCCAGTACTTC

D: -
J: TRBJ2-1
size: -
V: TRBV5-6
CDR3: CASSVRGSSRDEQFF
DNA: TGTGCCAGCAGCGTGAGGGGGTCCAGCAGGGATGAGCAGTTCTTC

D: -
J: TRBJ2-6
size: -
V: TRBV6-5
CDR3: CASNRGREGANVLTF
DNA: TGTGCCAGCAACAGAGGCAGGGAAGGTGCCAACGTCCTGACTTTC

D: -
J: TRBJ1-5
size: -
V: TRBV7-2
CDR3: CASSLFKGLQPQHF
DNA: TGTGCCAGCAGCTTATTTAAGGGGCTCCAGCCCCAGCATTTT

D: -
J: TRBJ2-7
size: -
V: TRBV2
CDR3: CASRYRDGSSYEQYF
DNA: TGTGCCAGCAGGTACCGGGACGGAAGCTCCTACGAGCAGTACTTC

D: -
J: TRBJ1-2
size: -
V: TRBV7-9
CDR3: CASSREGYGYTF
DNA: TGTGCCAGCAGCCGAGAAGGTTATGGCTACACCTTC

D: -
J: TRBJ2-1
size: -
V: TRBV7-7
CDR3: CASSLGSPGGVYNEQFF
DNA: TGTGCTAGCAGCTTAGGCTCTCCGGGCGGGGTCTACAATGAGCAGTTCTTC

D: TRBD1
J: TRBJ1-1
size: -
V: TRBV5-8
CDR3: CASSSGQFNNEAFF
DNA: TGTGCCAGCAGCTCGGGACAGTTTAATAATGAAGCTTTCTTT